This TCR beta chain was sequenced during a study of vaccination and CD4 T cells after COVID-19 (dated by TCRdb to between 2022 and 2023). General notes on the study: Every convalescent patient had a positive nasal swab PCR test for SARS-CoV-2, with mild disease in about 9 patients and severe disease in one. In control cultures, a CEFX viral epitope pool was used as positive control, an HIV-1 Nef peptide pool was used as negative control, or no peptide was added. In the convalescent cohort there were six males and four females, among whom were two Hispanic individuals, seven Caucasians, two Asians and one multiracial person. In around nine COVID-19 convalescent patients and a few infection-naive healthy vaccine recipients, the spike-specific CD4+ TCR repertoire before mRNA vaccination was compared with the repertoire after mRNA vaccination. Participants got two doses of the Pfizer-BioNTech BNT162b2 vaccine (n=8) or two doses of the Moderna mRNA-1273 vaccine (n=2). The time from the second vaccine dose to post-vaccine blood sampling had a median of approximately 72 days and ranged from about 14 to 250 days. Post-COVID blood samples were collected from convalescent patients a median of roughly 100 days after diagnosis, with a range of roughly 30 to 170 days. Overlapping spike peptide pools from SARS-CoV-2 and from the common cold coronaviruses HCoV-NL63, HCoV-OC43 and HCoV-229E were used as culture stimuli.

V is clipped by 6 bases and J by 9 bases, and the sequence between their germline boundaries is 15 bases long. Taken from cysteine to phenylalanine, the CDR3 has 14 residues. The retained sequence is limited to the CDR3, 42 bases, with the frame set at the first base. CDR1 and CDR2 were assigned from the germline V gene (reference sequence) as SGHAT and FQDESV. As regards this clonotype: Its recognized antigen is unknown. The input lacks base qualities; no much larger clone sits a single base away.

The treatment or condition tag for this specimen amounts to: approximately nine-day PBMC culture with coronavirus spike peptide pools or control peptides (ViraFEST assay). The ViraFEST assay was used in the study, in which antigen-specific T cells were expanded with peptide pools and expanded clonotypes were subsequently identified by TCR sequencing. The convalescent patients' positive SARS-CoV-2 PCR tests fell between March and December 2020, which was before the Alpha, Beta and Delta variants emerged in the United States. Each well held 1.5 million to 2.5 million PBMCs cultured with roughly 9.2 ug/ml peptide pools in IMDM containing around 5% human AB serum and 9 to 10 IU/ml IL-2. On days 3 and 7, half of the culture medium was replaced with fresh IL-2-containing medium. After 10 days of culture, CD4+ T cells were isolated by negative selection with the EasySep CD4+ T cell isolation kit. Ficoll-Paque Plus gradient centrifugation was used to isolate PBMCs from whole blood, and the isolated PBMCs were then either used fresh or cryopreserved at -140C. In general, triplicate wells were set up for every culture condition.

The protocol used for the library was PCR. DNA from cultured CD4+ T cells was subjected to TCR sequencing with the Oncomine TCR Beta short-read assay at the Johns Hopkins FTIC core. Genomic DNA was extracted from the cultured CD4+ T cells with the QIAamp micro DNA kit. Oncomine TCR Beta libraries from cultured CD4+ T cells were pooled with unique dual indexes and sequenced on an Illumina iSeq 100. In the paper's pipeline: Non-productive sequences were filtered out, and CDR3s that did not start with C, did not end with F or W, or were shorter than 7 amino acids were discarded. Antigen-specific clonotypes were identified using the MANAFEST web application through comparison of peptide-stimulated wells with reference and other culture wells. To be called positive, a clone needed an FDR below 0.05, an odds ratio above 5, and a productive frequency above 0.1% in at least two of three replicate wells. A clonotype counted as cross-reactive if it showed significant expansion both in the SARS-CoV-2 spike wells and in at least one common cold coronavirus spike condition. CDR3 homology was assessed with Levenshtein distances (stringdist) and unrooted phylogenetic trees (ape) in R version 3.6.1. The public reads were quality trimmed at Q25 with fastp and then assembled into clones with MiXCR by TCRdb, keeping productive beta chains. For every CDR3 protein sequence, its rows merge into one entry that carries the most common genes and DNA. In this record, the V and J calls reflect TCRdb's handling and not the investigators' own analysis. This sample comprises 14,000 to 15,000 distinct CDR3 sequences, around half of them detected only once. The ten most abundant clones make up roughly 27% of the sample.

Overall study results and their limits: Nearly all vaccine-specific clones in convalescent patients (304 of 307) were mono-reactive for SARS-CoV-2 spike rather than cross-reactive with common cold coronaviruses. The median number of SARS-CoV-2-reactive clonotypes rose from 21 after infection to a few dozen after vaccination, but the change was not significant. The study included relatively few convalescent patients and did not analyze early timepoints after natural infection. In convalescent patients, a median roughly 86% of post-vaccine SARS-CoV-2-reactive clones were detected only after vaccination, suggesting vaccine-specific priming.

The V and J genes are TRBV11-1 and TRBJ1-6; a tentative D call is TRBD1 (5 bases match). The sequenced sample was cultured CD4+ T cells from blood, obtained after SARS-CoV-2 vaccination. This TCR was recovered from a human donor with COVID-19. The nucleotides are TGTGCCAGCAGTTCGCTCGGGGCCGGTTCACCCCTCCACTTT. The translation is CASSSLGAGSPLHF.